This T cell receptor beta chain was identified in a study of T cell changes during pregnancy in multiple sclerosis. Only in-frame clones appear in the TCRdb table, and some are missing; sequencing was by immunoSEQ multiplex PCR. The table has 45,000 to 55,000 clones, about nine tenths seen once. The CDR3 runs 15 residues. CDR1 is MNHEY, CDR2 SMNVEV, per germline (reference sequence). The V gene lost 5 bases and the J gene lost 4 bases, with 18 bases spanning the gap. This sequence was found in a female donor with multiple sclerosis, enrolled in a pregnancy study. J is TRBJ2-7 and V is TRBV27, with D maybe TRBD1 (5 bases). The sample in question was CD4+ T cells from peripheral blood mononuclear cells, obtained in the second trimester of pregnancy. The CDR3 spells CASSILIGDSYEQYF. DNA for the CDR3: TGTGCCAGCAGTATACTCATAGGGGATTCGTACGAGCAGTACTTC.